This entry lists 21 T cell receptor beta chains sequenced from one sample in a study of blood T cell repertoires in COVID-19 (dated by TCRdb to between 2020 and 2021). Preparation of the library involved the immunoSEQ multiplex PCR assay. The table was pulled from immuneACCESS by TCRdb, which kept in-frame rearrangements only. Such tables lose some clones; where checked, under half of the loss comes from unresolved V genes, and the rest has no known cause. The sample includes around 160,000 clones, with roughly 86% observed a single time. Of the sample, about 2% is held by the ten largest clones. Sequenced sample: peripheral blood. All receptors derive from a human donor in a cohort sampled during active COVID-19.

The chain uses TRBV4-3 and TRBJ2-4; 8 nucleotides match TRBD1. J was trimmed by 1 base and V by 1 base; bases with no gene match: 6. From germline, CDR1 is LGHNA and CDR2 YSLEER. The CDR3 sequence is 17 residues long. This chain's CDR3 is CASSQVLQGAAKNIQYF. The CDR3 DNA reads TGCGCCAGCAGCCAAGTTTTGCAGGGGGCGGCCAAAAACATTCAGTACTTC.

The chain joins TRBV24-1 to TRBJ2-1; maybe TRBD2 (5 bases). Looked up from germline, CDR1 is KGHDR and CDR2 is SFDVKD. CDR3 size: 17 residues. Trimming took 0 bases from V and 7 from J, leaving 18 bases between them. The CDR3 DNA reads TGTGCCACCAGTGATTTGGGCGACGGGGTGTCTGGGAATGAGCAGTTCTTC. This translates into CATSDLGDGVSGNEQFF.

The chain combines TRBV4-1 with TRBJ2-7, with 11 bases matching TRBD2. With V trimmed by 1 base and J by 0 bases, 5 bases remained unmatched. Germline V gives CDR1 MGHRA, CDR2 YSYEKL. The CDR3 length is 17 residues. The CDR3 loop is CASSQGGLADVSYEQYF. The CDR3 nucleotides are TGCGCCAGCAGCCAAGGGGGACTAGCGGATGTCTCCTACGAGCAGTACTTC.

V and J are TRBV18 and TRBJ2-7, with D maybe TRBD1 (7 bases). CDR3 length equals 14 residues. Trimming left V 5 bases short and J 4 bases short, with 15 bases between. Germline-derived CDR1 and CDR2 are KGHSH and LQKENI. CDR3 nucleotides: TGTGCCAGCTCAGCGGGACAGCTGGATTACGAGCAGTACTTC. Encoded protein: CASSAGQLDYEQYF.

This chain uses TRBV5-1 with TRBJ2-7; TRBD1 matches at 7 bases. The CDR3 contains 12 residues. Trimming took 2 bases from V and 6 from J; bases not matched to a gene: 2. Germline V gives CDR1 SGHRS, CDR2 YFSETQ. CDR3 nucleotide sequence: TGCGCCAGCAGCTTTACAGGGGCCGAGCAGTACTTC. It specifies CASSFTGAEQYF.

This chain links TRBV29-1 with TRBJ1-1, with no clear D. The germline V gene has CDR1 SQVTM and CDR2 ANQGSEA. V gave up 4 bases and J gave up 0 bases, with 12 bases separating them. The CDR3 covers 14 residues. The CDR3: CSVVERELNTEAFF. CDR3 in DNA: TGCAGCGTTGTTGAGAGGGAATTGAACACTGAAGCTTTCTTT. The complete variable domain, with remaining parts taken from reference TRBV29-1 and TRBJ1-1, reads SAVISQKPSRDICQRGTSLTIQCQVDSQVTMMFWYRQQPGQSLTLIATANQGSEATYESGFVIDKFPISRPNLTFSTLTVSNMSPEDSSIYLCSVVERELNTEAFFGQGTRLTVV.

The chain recombines TRBV6-2 or TRBV6-3 with TRBJ1-5, with D perhaps matching TRBD1 (6 bases). From germline, CDR1 is MNHEY and CDR2 SVGEGT. The V end lost 5 bases, the J end lost 2 bases, and 13 bases lay between the germline ends. This CDR3 is 15 amino acids long. In nucleotides, the CDR3 is TGTGCCAGCAGTACAGGGACCGGGGGCAATCAGCCCCAGCATTTT. Translating it yields CASSTGTGGNQPQHF.

This clone has a single count. The V gene is TRBV13, the J gene TRBJ1-2, with D tentatively TRBD1 (5 bases). Germline CDR1 is PRHDT and CDR2 is FYEKMQ (reference sequence). V was trimmed by 0 bases and J by 4 bases, leaving 9 bases between them. The CDR3 has 14 amino acids. For the CDR3, the DNA is TGTGCCAGCAGCTTAGGGGGGCGCCTCTATGGCTACACCTTC. Its protein is CASSLGGRLYGYTF.

The chain joins TRBV5-1 to TRBJ2-1; D possibly corresponds to TRBD2 (7 bases). CDR1 is SGHRS, CDR2 YFSETQ, per germline. This CDR3 comprises 14 residues. V dropped 5 bases and J dropped 4 bases, with 13 bases sitting between them. CDR3 DNA: TGCGCCAGCAGTTGGGGGGGCGAGTACAATGAGCAGTTCTTC. This sequence encodes CASSWGGEYNEQFF.

The chain uses TRBV28 and TRBJ1-2; 11 bases fit TRBD1. Germline CDR1 MDHEN, CDR2 SYDVKM. The V segment lost 8 bases and the J segment 7 bases; nucleotides outside the gene matches: 6. The CDR3 length is 13 residues. The chain's CDR3 is CASEGQGASGYTF. The CDR3 DNA is TGTGCCAGCGAAGGACAGGGGGCTTCTGGCTACACCTTC.

This clone was counted between two and nine times. The rearrangement links TRBV4-3 to TRBJ1-1; 7 bases match TRBD1. V shed 5 bases and J 6 bases; nucleotides not matched to a gene: 12. CDR1 and CDR2 from the germline V gene are LGHNA and YSLEER. The CDR3 is 15 residues long. CDR3 in DNA: TGCGCCAGCAGCGCCAGCAGGGGGATTAGGGCTGAAGCTTTCTTT. Residues: CASSASRGIRAEAFF.

This clone was observed a handful of times. The rearrangement joins TRBV30 to TRBJ1-6; no firm D call. The CDR3 has 13 residues. The germline V gene encodes CDR1 GTSNPN and CDR2 SVGIG (reference sequence). Deletions cut 4 bases from V and 2 bases from J, with 6 bases between. DNA of the CDR3: TGTGCCTGGAAGCAGGCCTATAATTCACCCCTCCACTTT. Amino acids: CAWKQAYNSPLHF. The full variable domain, completed using reference TRBV30 and TRBJ1-6, is SQTIHQWPATLVQPVGSPLSLECTVEGTSNPNLYWYRQAAGRGLQLLFYSVGIGQISSEVPQNLSASRPQDRQFILSSKKLLLSDSGFYLCAWKQAYNSPLHFGNGTRLTVT.

The V gene is TRBV7-6, the J gene TRBJ2-7; TRBD2 matches 9 bases. J lost 3 bases, V lost 5 bases, and 2 bases had no gene match. The V gene's germline CDR1 is SGHVS and CDR2 FNYEAQ. CDR3 length equals 13 residues. CDR3 DNA sequence: TGTGCCAGCAGCCTTAGCGGGAGCTACGAGCAGTACTTC. Its protein product is CASSLSGSYEQYF.

The chain recombines TRBV5-1 with TRBJ2-5, with no clear D. CDR3 size: 13 residues. Trimming pared 0 bases from V and 4 bases from J, leaving 7 bases between. Germline assignment: CDR1 SGHRS and CDR2 YFSETQ. CDR3 nucleotides: TGCGCCAGCAGCTTGGCCCTAGGAGAGACCCAGTACTTC. Its protein product is CASSLALGETQYF.

The chain has TRBV7-9 and TRBJ1-4; D possibly corresponds to TRBD1 (5 bases). This CDR3 has 15 amino acids. V lost 5 bases, J lost 8 bases, and 18 bases lay in between. Germline-derived CDR1 and CDR2 are SEHNR and FQNEAQ (reference sequence). The CDR3: CASSPAGQREEKLFF. The CDR3 DNA reads as TGTGCCAGCAGCCCCGCAGGGCAGCGGGAGGAAAAACTGTTTTTT.

V is TRBV10-3 and J is TRBJ1-4; D gene ambiguous. The CDR3 runs 12 residues. Trimming took off 2 bases at V and 7 bases at J, with 5 bases between the two ends. From germline, CDR1 is ENHRY and CDR2 SYGVKD. The CDR3 DNA follows: TGTGCCATCAGTGAGAGGAGTGAAAAACTGTTTTTT. This sequence encodes CAISERSEKLFF.

The chain links TRBV27 to TRBJ1-1, with D unresolved. V dropped 3 bases and J dropped 5 bases, with 10 bases sitting between them. The CDR3 spans 13 residues. CDR1 and CDR2 from the germline V gene are MNHEY and SMNVEV (reference sequence). This CDR3 is CASSFGGWTEAFF. CDR3 nucleotides: TGTGCCAGCAGTTTTGGAGGTTGGACTGAAGCTTTCTTT.

The CDR3, as DNA: TGTGCCAGCAGCTATATTACAGGGAACACTGAAGCTTTCTTT. Translation gives CASSYITGNTEAFF. V gene TRBV5-4 combines with J gene TRBJ1-1, with D perhaps TRBD1 (5 bases). The ends were cut back, 3 bases at V and 1 base at J, with 10 bases in the middle. The CDR3 is 14 amino acids. Germline lookup yields CDR1 SGHNT and CDR2 YYREEE (reference sequence).

J is TRBJ2-3 and V is TRBV7-2; 10 bases fit TRBD2. CDR3 length: 16 amino acids. CDR1 and CDR2 (germline): SGHTA, FQGNSA. V was pared by 5 bases and J by 0 bases, with 5 bases of the junction left unmatched. The CDR3 loop reads CASSTGLARSTDTQYF. Written as DNA, the CDR3 is TGTGCCAGCAGCACGGGACTAGCGAGGAGCACAGATACGCAGTATTTT.

V and J are TRBV7-2 and TRBJ1-3, with 10 bases that match TRBD1. The trim removed 5 bases at V and 4 bases at J, leaving 5 bases unmatched. CDR1 and CDR2 (germline): SGHTA, FQGNSA. The CDR3 is 15 residues long. In DNA, the CDR3 is TGTGCCAGCAGCATGACAGGGGGCGACGGAAACACCATATATTTT. This codes for CASSMTGGDGNTIYF.

The chain uses TRBV5-4 and TRBJ1-1; 7 bases map to TRBD1. The CDR3 is 15 residues long. Germline V gene data show CDR1 as SGHNT and CDR2 as YYREEE (reference sequence). V shed 0 bases, J shed 11 bases, and the junction held 13 bases outside the gene matches. CDR3 in DNA: TGTGCCAGCAGCTTGGAGAGGGGGCGAGTGCGAAAGGCTTTCTTT. Its protein is CASSLERGRVRKAFF.